Ten or more counts support the clone carrying this T cell receptor beta chain. TCRdb redid the calling of the 5' RACE reads with MiXCR, one entry per CDR3 protein. This sample has 200,000 to 300,000 distinct CDR3 sequences, with approximately 24% found just once. The CDR3 is made up of 15 amino acids. Per germline, CDR1 DFQATT and CDR2 SNEGSKA (reference sequence). The germline V and J ends were trimmed by 0 bases and 7 bases, with 15 bases remaining between them. The data derive from a study of CD8 T cells in ankylosing spondylitis. This chain uses TRBV20-1 with TRBJ1-4; D may be TRBD1 (5 bases). Input material: blood, either unsorted or a sorted T cell fraction (not recorded which). The receptor comes from a male donor with ankylosing spondylitis or in good health (not recorded which). In DNA form, the CDR3 reads TGCAGTGCTAGAGATGGGGGGGGTATAGGTGAAAAACTGTTTTTT. Translation gives CSARDGGGIGEKLFF.